This T cell receptor (beta chain) was recorded in a study of beta chain features in type 1 diabetes. Per the germline V gene, CDR1 is SGHRS and CDR2 is YFSETQ. CDR3 length equals 15 residues. Via CD45RO/CCR7/CD25/CD127/CD95/CD27, cells of the CD4+ naive, central memory, regulatory and stem cell-like memory subsets were sorted. The purity of all sorted populations exceeded 98%. This clone showed up just a few times. What it binds is unknown. One end of the junction is discordant with germline, which a read error may explain. Isolated RNA was reverse transcribed in full, so expressed TCRB transcripts were sequenced. Data came from immunoSEQ multiplex PCR; TCRdb stores just in-frame clones and leaves some out. This table holds about 390,000 clones, around 10% found once. Regarding the study as a whole: PCR may have favored shorter templates equally in patients and controls. Patients with type 1 diabetes carried fewer insertions and had more deletions at their VDJ junctions. TCRB CDR3s were moderately but significantly shorter in Type 1 diabetes patients in all four CD4+ subsets.

The genes are TRBV5-1 and TRBJ2-1; D may be TRBD2 (6 bases). This TCR came from a man aged 25-45 years with type 1 diabetes. Specimen: central memory CD4+ T cells from blood. CDR3 DNA: TGTGCCAGCAGCTTGGTCGGGGGTATCTACAATGAGCAGTTCTTC. Translation gives CASSLVGGIYNEQFF.